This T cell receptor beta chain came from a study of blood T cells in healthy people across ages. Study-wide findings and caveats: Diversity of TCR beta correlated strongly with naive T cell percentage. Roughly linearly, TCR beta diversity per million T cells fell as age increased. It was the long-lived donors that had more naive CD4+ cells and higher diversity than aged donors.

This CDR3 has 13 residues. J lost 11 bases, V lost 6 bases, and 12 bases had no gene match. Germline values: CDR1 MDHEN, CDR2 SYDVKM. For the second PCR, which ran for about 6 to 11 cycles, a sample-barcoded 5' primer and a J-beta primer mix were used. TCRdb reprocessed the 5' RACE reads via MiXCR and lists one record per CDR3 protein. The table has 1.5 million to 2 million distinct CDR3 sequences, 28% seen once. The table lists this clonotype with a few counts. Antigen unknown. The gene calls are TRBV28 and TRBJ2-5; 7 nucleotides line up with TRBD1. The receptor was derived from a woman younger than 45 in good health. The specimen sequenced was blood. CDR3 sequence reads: CASSDGTAGEQYF. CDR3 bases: TGTGCCAGCAGCGACGGGACAGCCGGGGAGCAGTACTTC.